Each of the 18 T cell receptor beta chains below was sequenced from the same sample in a study of blood T cell repertoires in COVID-19. Libraries were prepared by immunoSEQ multiplex PCR; TCRdb keeps only in-frame clonotypes and omits some of them. The sample has about 130,000 clones, 65% to 85% seen once. The sequenced sample consisted of peripheral blood. All receptors derive from a man between 65 and 85 years old with acute or convalescent COVID-19.

The chain combines TRBV10-3 with TRBJ2-7, with TRBD1 matching 7 bases. V trimming: 6 bases; J trimming: 3 bases; junction bases outside the gene matches: 5. Germline V gene data show CDR1 as ENHRY and CDR2 as SYGVKD. The CDR3 is 13 amino acids. The CDR3 nucleotides are TGTGCCATCAGCGACAGGGCAAGCTACGAGCAGTACTTC. Translating gives CAISDRASYEQYF.

The CDR3 nucleotides read TGTGCCAGCAGTTACCAGGGGGCCGGGACTGAAGCTTTCTTT. Amino acid sequence: CASSYQGAGTEAFF. V and J are TRBV6-5 and TRBJ1-1, with 8 nucleotides matching TRBD1. Germline lookup yields CDR1 MNHEY and CDR2 SVGAGI. The trim removed 2 bases at V and 5 bases at J, leaving 4 bases unmatched. CDR3 size: 14 residues.

The J gene is TRBJ1-2, the V gene TRBV6-4; 8 bases are a match to TRBD1. Per germline, CDR1 MRHNA and CDR2 SNTAGT. The CDR3 totals 15 residues. The V and J ends lost 3 bases and 0 bases, in that order; junction bases with no gene match: 3. The CDR3 bases are TGTGCCAGCAGTGAGGACAGGGTTACTAACTATGGCTACACCTTC. It is translated as CASSEDRVTNYGYTF.

The chain uses TRBV7-2 and TRBJ1-2; 9 nucleotides match TRBD1. Germline values: CDR1 SGHTA, CDR2 FQGNSA. V lost 4 bases to trimming and J lost 0 bases; unmatched junction nucleotides: 3. This CDR3 has 15 amino acids. The CDR3 region is CASSSGQGANYGYTF. Written as DNA, the CDR3 is TGTGCCAGCAGCTCGGGACAGGGCGCTAACTATGGCTACACCTTC.

The chain carries TRBV11-2 and TRBJ2-3, with D uncertain. From germline, CDR1 is SGHAT and CDR2 FQNNGV. The V end was cut by 0 bases, the J end by 14 bases, with 21 bases between. CDR3 length: 15 amino acids. In DNA, the CDR3 is TGTGCCAGCAGCTTAGATCTCGACGTCCTACGGCGGAGGTATTTT. Translation: CASSLDLDVLRRRYF.

The CDR3 sequence: CASSYSQGGGYTF. The CDR3 bases are TGTGCCAGCAGTTACTCCCAGGGTGGTGGCTACACCTTC. The rearrangement uses TRBV6-6 and TRBJ1-2, with a tentative D call TRBD1 (5 bases). The V gene's germline CDR1 is MNHNY and CDR2 SVGAGI (reference sequence). The CDR3 has 13 amino acids. V lost 0 bases, J lost 7 bases, and 9 bases lay in between.

In this sample, this clone turned up a few times. V is TRBV6-2 or TRBV6-3 and J is TRBJ1-2; 7 positions agree with TRBD1. The CDR3 covers 15 residues. Germline-derived CDR1 and CDR2 are MNHEY and SVGEGT. The V gene end was trimmed by 4 bases and the J gene end by 6 bases; junction bases not matched to a gene: 11. The DNA for the CDR3 is TGTGCCAGCAGTTTTTCTACAGGGGTTTTCGATGGCTACACCTTC. Translating gives CASSFSTGVFDGYTF.

This sequence joins TRBV5-6 and TRBJ1-1; tentative D call: TRBD1 (5 bases). The V gene's germline CDR1 is SGHDT and CDR2 YYEEEE. The CDR3 is 15 residues long. Trimming cost V 3 bases and J 0 bases, with 12 bases left between them. The CDR3: CASSWRGELNTEAFF. The CDR3 DNA is TGTGCCAGCAGCTGGCGGGGGGAATTGAACACTGAAGCTTTCTTT.

This clone has more than one count but fewer than ten. This chain links TRBV19 with TRBJ2-2; TRBD1 aligns across 8 bases. This CDR3 has 14 amino acids. Germline trimming cut 6 bases from V and 3 bases from J; bases unmatched to any gene: 3. Looked up from germline, CDR1 is LNHDA and CDR2 is SQIVND (reference sequence). For the CDR3, the DNA is TGTGCCAGTAGGCTGACAGGGGACACCGGGGAGCTGTTTTTT. It encodes CASRLTGDTGELFF.

In this sample, this clone turned up a few times. The gene calls are TRBV11-2 and TRBJ1-1; D possibly corresponds to TRBD1 (5 bases). Germline CDR1 reads SGHAT; CDR2 reads FQNNGV. The CDR3 covers 14 residues. The V gene lost 2 bases and the J gene lost 4 bases, with 11 bases spanning the gap. The chain's CDR3 is CASSLQGQSTEAFF. In DNA, the CDR3 is TGTGCCAGCAGCTTACAGGGCCAGAGCACTGAAGCTTTCTTT.

The chain couples TRBV20-1 to TRBJ1-2, with unresolved D. Trimming removed 5 bases at V and 8 bases at J, with 12 bases between. Germline values: CDR1 DFQATT, CDR2 SNEGSKA (reference sequence). The CDR3 spans 11 residues. The CDR3 bases are TGCAGTGCTGTTGACTACGGCGGCTACACCTTC. This codes for CSAVDYGGYTF.

The rearrangement links TRBV7-2 to TRBJ2-2; D is perhaps TRBD2 (6 bases). Germline V lookup: CDR1 SGHTA, CDR2 FQGNSA. Trimming took off 5 bases at V and 8 bases at J, with 15 bases between the two ends. The CDR3 runs to 14 residues. CDR3 nucleotide sequence: TGTGCCAGCAGCCAGGGACTTACCTCTGGGGAGCTGTTTTTT. It yields the protein CASSQGLTSGELFF.

This clone was counted between two and nine times. This chain links TRBV9 with TRBJ2-3; D perhaps matches TRBD1 (6 bases). This CDR3 comprises 15 residues. Germline CDR1 SGDLS, CDR2 YYNGEE. Trimming took off 0 bases at V and 3 bases at J, with 11 bases between the two ends. The CDR3 sequence is CASSVGTGWTDTQYF. As DNA, the CDR3 is TGTGCCAGCAGCGTAGGAACAGGGTGGACAGATACGCAGTATTTT.

The chain combines TRBV19 with TRBJ1-5, with 7 bases lining up with TRBD1. Trimming cost V 7 bases and J 4 bases; bases outside gene matches: 7. CDR3 length equals 14 residues. Germline-derived CDR1 and CDR2 are LNHDA and SQIVND (reference sequence). CDR3 in DNA: TGTGCCAGTAAGGAATCCAGGGGGAATCAGCCCCAGCATTTT. Residues: CASKESRGNQPQHF.

Worth noting for this clone: Other DNA sequences of this sample code for an identical CDR3. The chain links TRBV5-6 to TRBJ2-7; D perhaps matches TRBD2 (5 bases). Germline V gives CDR1 SGHDT, CDR2 YYEEEE. The V gene lost 3 bases and the J gene lost 4 bases, with 5 bases spanning the gap. The CDR3 covers 11 residues. For the CDR3, the DNA is TGTGCCAGCAGCTCGGGGTACGAGCAGTACTTC. The encoded protein is CASSSGYEQYF.

The chain is built from TRBV5-1 and TRBJ1-2; D is possibly TRBD1 (5 bases). CDR1 and CDR2 (germline): SGHRS, YFSETQ. The length of the CDR3 is 12 residues. Trimming removed 3 bases at V and 6 bases at J, with 9 bases between. DNA for the CDR3: TGCGCCAGCAGCTCTATAGGGGATGGCTACACCTTC. Protein sequence: CASSSIGDGYTF.

V and J are TRBV18 and TRBJ2-5; D is perhaps TRBD2 (6 bases). The V end was cut by 1 base, the J end by 7 bases, with 13 bases between. The CDR3 covers 14 residues. Germline V gene lookup returns CDR1 KGHSH and CDR2 LQKENI. CDR3 in DNA: TGTGCCAGCTCACCACGGGGGGAGGAGTTGACCCAGTACTTC. It translates to CASSPRGEELTQYF.

The V gene is TRBV28, the J gene TRBJ1-3, with unresolved D. Germline V gene data show CDR1 as MDHEN and CDR2 as SYDVKM. Trimming left V 6 bases short and J 0 bases short, with 15 bases between. CDR3 length: 16 amino acids. The CDR3 DNA reads as TGTGCCAGCAGCCTGACAAAAACGCCCTCTGGAAACACCATATATTTT. As protein: CASSLTKTPSGNTIYF. Combining the CDR3 with reference TRBV28 and TRBJ1-3 gives the whole variable domain DVKVTQSSRYLVKRTGEKVFLECVQDMDHENMFWYRQDPGLGLRLIYFSYDVKMKEKGDIPEGYSVSREKKERFSLILESASTNQTSMYLCASSLTKTPSGNTIYFGEGSWLTVV.